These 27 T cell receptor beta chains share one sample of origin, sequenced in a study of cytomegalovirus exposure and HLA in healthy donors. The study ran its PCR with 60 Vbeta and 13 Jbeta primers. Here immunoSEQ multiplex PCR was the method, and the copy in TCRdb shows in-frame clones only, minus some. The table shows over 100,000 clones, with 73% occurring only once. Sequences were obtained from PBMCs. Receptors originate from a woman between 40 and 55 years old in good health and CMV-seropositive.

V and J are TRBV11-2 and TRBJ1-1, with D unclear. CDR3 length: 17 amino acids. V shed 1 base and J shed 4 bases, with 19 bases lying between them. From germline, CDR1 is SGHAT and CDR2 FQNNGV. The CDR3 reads CASSLGRDVWRRTEAFF. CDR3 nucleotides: TGTGCCAGCAGCTTAGGCCGGGATGTGTGGAGACGCACTGAAGCTTTCTTT.

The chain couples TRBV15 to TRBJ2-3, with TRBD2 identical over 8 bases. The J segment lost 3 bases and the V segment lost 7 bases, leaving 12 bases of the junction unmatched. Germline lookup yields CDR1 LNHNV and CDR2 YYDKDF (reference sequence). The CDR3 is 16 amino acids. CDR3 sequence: CATTAGTRMGTDTQYF. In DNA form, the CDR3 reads TGTGCCACCACTGCCGGGACTAGAATGGGGACAGATACGCAGTATTTT.

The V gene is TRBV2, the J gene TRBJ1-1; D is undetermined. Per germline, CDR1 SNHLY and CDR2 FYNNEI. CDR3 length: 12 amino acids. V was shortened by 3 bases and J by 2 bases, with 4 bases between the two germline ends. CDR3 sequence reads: CASSDLNTEAFF. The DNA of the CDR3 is TGTGCCAGCAGTGATTTAAACACTGAAGCTTTCTTT.

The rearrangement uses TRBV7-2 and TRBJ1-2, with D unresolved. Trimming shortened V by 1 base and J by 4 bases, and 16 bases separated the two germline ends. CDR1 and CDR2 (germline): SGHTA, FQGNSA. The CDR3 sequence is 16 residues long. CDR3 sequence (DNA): TGTGCCAGCAGCTTAGTATCCCACGGTGAACCCTATGGCTACACCTTC. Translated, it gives CASSLVSHGEPYGYTF. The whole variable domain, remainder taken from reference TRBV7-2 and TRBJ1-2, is GAGVSQSPSNKVTEKGKDVELRCDPISGHTALYWYRQSLGQGLEFLIYFQGNSAPDKSGLPSDRFSAERTGGSVSTLTIQRTQQEDSAVYLCASSLVSHGEPYGYTFGSGTRLTVV.

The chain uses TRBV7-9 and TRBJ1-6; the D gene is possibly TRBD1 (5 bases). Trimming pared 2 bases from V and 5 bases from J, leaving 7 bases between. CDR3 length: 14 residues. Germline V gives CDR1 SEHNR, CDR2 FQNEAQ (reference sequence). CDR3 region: CASSLSGNNSPLHF. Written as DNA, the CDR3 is TGTGCCAGCAGCTTATCAGGGAATAATTCACCCCTCCACTTT.

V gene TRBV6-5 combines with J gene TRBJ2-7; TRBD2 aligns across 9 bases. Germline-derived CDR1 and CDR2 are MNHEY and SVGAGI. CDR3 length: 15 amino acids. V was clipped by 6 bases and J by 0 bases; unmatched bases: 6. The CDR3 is CASSPSGTNSYEQYF. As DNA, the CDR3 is TGTGCCAGCAGCCCTAGCGGGACAAACTCCTACGAGCAGTACTTC.

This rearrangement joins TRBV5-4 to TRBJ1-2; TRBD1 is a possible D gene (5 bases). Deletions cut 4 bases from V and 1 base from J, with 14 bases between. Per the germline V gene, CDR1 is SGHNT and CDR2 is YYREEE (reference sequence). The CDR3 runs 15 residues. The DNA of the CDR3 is TGTGCCAGCAGCATGCCAGGGAGGGGTAACTATGGCTACACCTTC. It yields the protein CASSMPGRGNYGYTF.

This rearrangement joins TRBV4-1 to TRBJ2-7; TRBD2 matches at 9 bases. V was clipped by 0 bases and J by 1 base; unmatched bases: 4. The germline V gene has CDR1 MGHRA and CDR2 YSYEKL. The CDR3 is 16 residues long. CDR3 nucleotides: TGCGCCAGCAGCCAAGATAGCGGGGGCGTATCCTACGAGCAGTACTTC. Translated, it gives CASSQDSGGVSYEQYF.

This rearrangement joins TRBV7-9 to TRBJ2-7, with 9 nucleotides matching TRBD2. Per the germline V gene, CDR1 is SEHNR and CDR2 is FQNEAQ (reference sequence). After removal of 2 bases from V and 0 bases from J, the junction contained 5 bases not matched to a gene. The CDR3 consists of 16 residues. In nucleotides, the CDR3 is TGTGCCAGCAGCTTACAAGCGGGGGGACGCTCCTACGAGCAGTACTTC. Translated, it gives CASSLQAGGRSYEQYF.

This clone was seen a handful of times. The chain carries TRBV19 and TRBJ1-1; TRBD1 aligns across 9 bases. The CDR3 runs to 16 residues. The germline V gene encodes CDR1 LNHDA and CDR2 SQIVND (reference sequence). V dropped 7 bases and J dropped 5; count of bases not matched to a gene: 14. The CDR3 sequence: CASKSGTGRGGTEAFF. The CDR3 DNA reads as TGTGCCAGTAAATCCGGGACAGGGAGAGGTGGAACTGAAGCTTTCTTT.

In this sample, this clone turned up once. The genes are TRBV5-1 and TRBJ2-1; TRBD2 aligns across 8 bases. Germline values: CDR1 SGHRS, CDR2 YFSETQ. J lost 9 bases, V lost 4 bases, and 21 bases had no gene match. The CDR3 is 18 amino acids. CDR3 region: CASSPGGLGAGVRSEQFF. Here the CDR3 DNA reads TGCGCCAGCAGCCCCGGTGGGCTAGGAGCGGGAGTTCGGAGTGAGCAGTTCTTC.

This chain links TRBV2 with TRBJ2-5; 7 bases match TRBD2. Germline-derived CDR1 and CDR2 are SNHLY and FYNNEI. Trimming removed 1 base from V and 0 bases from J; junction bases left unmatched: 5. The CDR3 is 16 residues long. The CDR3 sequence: CASSEERGLYQETQYF. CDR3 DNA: TGTGCCAGCAGTGAAGAGCGGGGCCTGTACCAAGAGACCCAGTACTTC.

This chain's CDR3 is CASSRVQGRETQYF. The CDR3, as DNA: TGCGCCAGCAGCCGGGTCCAGGGGAGAGAGACCCAGTACTTC. This sequence joins TRBV5-1 and TRBJ2-5; D perhaps matches TRBD1 (6 bases). Trimming took off 4 bases at V and 4 bases at J, with 14 bases between the two ends. Per germline, CDR1 SGHRS and CDR2 YFSETQ. The CDR3 has 14 residues. Complete variable domain (other parts from reference TRBV5-1 and TRBJ2-5): KAGVTQTPRYLIKTRGQQVTLSCSPISGHRSVSWYQQTPGQGLQFLFEYFSETQRNKGNFPGRFSGRQFSNSRSEMNVSTLELGDSALYLCASSRVQGRETQYFGPGTRLLVL.

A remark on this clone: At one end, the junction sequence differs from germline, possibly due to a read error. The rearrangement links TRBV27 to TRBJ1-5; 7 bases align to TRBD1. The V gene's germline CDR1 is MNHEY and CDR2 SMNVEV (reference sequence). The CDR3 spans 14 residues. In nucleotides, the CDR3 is TGTGCTAGCACGCTGACAGGGAGCAATCAGCCCCAGCATTTT. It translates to CASTLTGSNQPQHF.

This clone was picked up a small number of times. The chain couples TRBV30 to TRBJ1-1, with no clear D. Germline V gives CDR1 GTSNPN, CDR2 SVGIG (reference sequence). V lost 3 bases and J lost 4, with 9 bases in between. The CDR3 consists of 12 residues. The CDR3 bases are TGTGCCTGGAGCGAGGGTAGCACTGAAGCTTTCTTT. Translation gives CAWSEGSTEAFF.

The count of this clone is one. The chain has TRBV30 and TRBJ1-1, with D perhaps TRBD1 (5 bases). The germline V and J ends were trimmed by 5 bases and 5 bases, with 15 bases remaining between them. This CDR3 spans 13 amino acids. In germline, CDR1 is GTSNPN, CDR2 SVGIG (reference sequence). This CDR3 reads CAWATASKTEAFF. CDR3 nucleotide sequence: TGTGCCTGGGCGACAGCCTCAAAGACTGAAGCTTTCTTT. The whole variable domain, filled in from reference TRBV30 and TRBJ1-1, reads SQTIHQWPATLVQPVGSPLSLECTVEGTSNPNLYWYRQAAGRGLQLLFYSVGIGQISSEVPQNLSASRPQDRQFILSSKKLLLSDSGFYLCAWATASKTEAFFGQGTRLTVV.

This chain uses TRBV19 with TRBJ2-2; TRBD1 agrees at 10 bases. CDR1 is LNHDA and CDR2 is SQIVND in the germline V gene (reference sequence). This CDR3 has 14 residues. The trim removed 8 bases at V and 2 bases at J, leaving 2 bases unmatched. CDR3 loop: CASRDRGNTGELFF. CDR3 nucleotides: TGTGCCAGTCGGGACAGGGGCAACACCGGGGAGCTGTTTTTT.

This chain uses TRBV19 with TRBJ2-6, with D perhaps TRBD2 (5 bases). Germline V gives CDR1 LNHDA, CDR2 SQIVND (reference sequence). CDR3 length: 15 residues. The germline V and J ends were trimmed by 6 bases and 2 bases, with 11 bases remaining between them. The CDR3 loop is CASSMDSPGANVLTF. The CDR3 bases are TGTGCCAGTAGCATGGACTCCCCTGGGGCCAACGTCCTGACTTTC.

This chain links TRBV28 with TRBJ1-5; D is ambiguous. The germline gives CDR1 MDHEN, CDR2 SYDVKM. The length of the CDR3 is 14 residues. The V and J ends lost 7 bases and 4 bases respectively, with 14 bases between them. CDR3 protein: CASIGSKGNQPQHF. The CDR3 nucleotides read TGTGCCAGCATCGGGTCAAAAGGTAATCAGCCCCAGCATTTT. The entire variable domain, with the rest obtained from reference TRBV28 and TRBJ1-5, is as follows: DVKVTQSSRYLVKRTGEKVFLECVQDMDHENMFWYRQDPGLGLRLIYFSYDVKMKEKGDIPEGYSVSREKKERFSLILESASTNQTSMYLCASIGSKGNQPQHFGDGTRLSIL.

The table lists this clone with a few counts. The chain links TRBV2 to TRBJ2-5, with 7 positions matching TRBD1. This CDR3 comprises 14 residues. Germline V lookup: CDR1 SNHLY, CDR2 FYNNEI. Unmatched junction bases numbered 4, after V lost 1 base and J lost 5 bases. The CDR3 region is CASSEEQGYETQYF. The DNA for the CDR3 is TGTGCCAGCAGTGAAGAACAGGGGTATGAGACCCAGTACTTC.

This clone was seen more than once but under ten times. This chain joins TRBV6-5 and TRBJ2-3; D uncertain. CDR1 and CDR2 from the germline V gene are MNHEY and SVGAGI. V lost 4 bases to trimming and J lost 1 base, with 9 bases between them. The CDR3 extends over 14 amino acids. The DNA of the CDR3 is TGTGCCAGCAGTTCCCGGCAGGGCACAGATACGCAGTATTTT. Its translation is CASSSRQGTDTQYF.

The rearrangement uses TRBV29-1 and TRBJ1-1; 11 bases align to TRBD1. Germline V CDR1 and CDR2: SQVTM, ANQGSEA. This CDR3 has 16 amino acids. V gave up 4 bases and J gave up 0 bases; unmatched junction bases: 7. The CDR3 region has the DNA TGCAGCGTTGTGGACAGGGGGCTTTCGTTGAACACTGAAGCTTTCTTT. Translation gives CSVVDRGLSLNTEAFF. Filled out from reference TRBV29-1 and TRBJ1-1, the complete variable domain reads SAVISQKPSRDICQRGTSLTIQCQVDSQVTMMFWYRQQPGQSLTLIATANQGSEATYESGFVIDKFPISRPNLTFSTLTVSNMSPEDSSIYLCSVVDRGLSLNTEAFFGQGTRLTVV.

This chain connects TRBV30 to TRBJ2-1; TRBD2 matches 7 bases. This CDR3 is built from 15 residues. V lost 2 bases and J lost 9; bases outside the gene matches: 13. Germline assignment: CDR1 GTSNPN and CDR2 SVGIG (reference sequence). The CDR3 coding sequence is TGTGCCTGGAGTTTCCCGGGAGGCCGTCGCGGTGAGCAGTTCTTC. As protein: CAWSFPGGRRGEQFF.

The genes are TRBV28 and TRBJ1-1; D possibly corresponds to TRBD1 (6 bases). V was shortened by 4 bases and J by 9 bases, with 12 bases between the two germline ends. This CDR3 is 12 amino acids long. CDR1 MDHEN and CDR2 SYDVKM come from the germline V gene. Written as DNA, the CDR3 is TGTGCCAGCAGTTCTCGGGGGGCAAAAGCTTTCTTT. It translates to CASSSRGAKAFF.

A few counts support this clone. The CDR3 DNA sequence: TGTGCCAGCAGCGACCCTACTACGGTACCGGTCGTGTTGGATGAGCAGTTCTTC. Protein: CASSDPTTVPVVLDEQFF. This chain joins TRBV7-2 and TRBJ2-1; no firm D call. Germline CDR1 SGHTA, CDR2 FQGNSA. The CDR3 loop spans 18 amino acids. Trimming removed 5 bases at V and 8 bases at J, with 28 bases between.

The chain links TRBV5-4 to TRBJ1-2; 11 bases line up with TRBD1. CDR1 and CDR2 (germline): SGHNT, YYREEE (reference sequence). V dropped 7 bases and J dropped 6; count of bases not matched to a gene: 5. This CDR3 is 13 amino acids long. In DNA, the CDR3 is TGTGCCAGCCAGGACAGGGGGCGCGATGGCTACACCTTC. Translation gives CASQDRGRDGYTF.

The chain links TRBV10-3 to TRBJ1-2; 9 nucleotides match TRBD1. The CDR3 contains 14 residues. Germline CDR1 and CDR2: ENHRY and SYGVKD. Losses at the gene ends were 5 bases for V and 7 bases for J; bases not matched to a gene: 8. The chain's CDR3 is CAISPGQGYGGYTF. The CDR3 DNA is TGTGCCATCAGTCCGGGACAGGGATATGGTGGCTACACCTTC.